The 3 T cell receptor beta chains in this list originate from one sample, sequenced in a study of vaccination and CD4 T cells after COVID-19. Treatment in this sample: roughly 10-day PBMC culture with coronavirus spike peptide pools or control peptides (ViraFEST assay). Prior to the COVID-19 pandemic (2011-2018), the unexposed donor's CD4+ T cells were collected. The Oncomine TCR Beta short-read assay generated sequence data from the DNA of cultured CD4+ T cells. MiXCR, run by TCRdb on the PCR reads, gives a single entry per CDR3 protein. The sample includes 6,900 or so distinct CDR3 sequences, more than 45% of them seen just once. These TCRs are of unknown antigen specificity. Sequenced: CD4+ T cells from blood, cultured in vitro. All receptors come from a human donor in good health.

This clonotype was counted only a few times. This rearrangement joins TRBV7-2 to TRBJ2-3, with TRBD1 identical over 8 bases. The V gene's germline CDR1 is SGHTA and CDR2 FQGNSA. V shed 5 bases and J 3 bases; nucleotides not matched to a gene: 7. The CDR3 contains 15 residues. CDR3 in amino acids: CASSLDRGRTDTQYF. CDR3 nucleotides: TGTGCCAGCAGCCTAGACAGGGGACGGACAGATACGCAGTATTTT.

This clonotype has just a few counts. The rearrangement links TRBV6-1 to TRBJ1-3, with D perhaps matching TRBD1 (6 bases). The germline gives CDR1 MNHNS, CDR2 SASEGT. Trimming left V 8 bases short and J 0 bases short, with 11 bases between. The CDR3 contains 14 residues. The CDR3 is CASGTSNSGNTIYF. The CDR3 region has the DNA TGTGCCAGCGGGACATCTAACTCTGGAAACACCATATATTTT.

This clonotype was detected only a few times. V gene TRBV20-1 combines with J gene TRBJ1-5; D is undetermined. Germline loops: CDR1 DFQATT, CDR2 SNEGSKA (reference sequence). V dropped 6 bases and J dropped 0 bases, with 9 bases sitting between them. The CDR3 length is 13 residues. The CDR3 region has the DNA TGCAGTGCGCAACTCTATAGCAATCAGCCCCAGCATTTT. This translates into CSAQLYSNQPQHF.